This entry describes one TCR beta chain. The ends were cut back, 4 bases at V and 6 bases at J, with 13 bases in the middle. Germline CDR1 LNHDA, CDR2 SQIVND (reference sequence). This CDR3 contains 14 residues. These data are taken from a study of blood T cell repertoires in COVID-19. The overall study: Some COVID-19 samples were acute and others convalescent; all came from the United States, Italy and Spain. Sources were T cells, B-cell-depleted T cells, or PBMCs; the material itself was cDNA or gDNA.

Study processing details: Researchers report that nucleated cell counts were estimated from reference gene primer amplification. The protocol was immunoSEQ multiplex PCR, while the TCRdb copy is restricted to in-frame clones and leaves out a portion. The V and J calls and the clone size are those of that table, but D and trimming were determined from the DNA. The top ten hold approximately 7% of the sample, which has roughly 79,000 clones, approximately 78% seen once. The chain carries TRBV19 and TRBJ2-1; possibly TRBD2 for D (6 bases). The clonotype comes from a human donor in a cohort sampled during active COVID-19. Sequencing used peripheral blood. Written as DNA, the CDR3 is TGTGCCAGTAGTAGGCAGCTAGCGAGCAATGAGCAGTTCTTC. This encodes CASSRQLASNEQFF.